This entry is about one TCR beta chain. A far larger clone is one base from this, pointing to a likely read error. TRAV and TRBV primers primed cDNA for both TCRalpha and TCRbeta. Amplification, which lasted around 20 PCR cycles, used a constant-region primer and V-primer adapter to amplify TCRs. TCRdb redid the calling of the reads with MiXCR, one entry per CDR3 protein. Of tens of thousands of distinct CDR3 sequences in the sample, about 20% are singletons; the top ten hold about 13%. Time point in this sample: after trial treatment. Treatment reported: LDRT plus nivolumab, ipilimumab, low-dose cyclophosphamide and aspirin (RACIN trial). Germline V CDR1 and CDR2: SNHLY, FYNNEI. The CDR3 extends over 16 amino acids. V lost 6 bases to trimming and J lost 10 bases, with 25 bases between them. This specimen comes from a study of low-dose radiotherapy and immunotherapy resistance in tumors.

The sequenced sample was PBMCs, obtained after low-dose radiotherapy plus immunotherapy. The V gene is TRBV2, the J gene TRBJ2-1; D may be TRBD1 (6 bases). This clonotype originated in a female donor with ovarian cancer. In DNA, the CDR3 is TGTGCCAGCAGCGGAATTACAACCGGGACATACTACGAGCAGTTCTTC. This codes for CASSGITTGTYYEQFF.